Shown below are 20 T cell receptor beta chains from a single sample sequenced in a study of blood T cell repertoires in COVID-19. Sequencing was performed with immunoSEQ multiplex PCR; in TCRdb, only in-frame clones are kept and a portion is missing. The sample includes 240,000 or so clones, over 65% seen only once; the top ten take about 3.5%. The sample taken for sequencing was peripheral blood. These receptors originate from a woman older than 75 with acute or convalescent COVID-19.

The rearrangement uses TRBV3-1 (or the pseudogene TRBV3-2) and TRBJ2-7, with TRBD1 matching 7 bases. V lost 2 bases to trimming and J lost 4 bases; unmatched junction nucleotides: 17. Germline CDR1 reads LGHDT; CDR2 reads YNNKEL (reference sequence). CDR3 size: 18 residues. CDR3: CASSQRPFRQGSRYEQYF. CDR3 DNA sequence: TGTGCCAGCAGCCAAAGGCCCTTCCGACAGGGATCTAGGTACGAGCAGTACTTC.

The rearrangement uses TRBV9 and TRBJ1-1; D might be TRBD1 (5 bases). The length of the CDR3 is 14 residues. V dropped 0 bases and J dropped 11 bases, with 17 bases sitting between them. Looked up from germline, CDR1 is SGDLS and CDR2 is YYNGEE. CDR3 DNA: TGTGCCAGCAGCGTAGAAGGTTCGGGGGGTTGGGCTTTCTTT. This gives the protein CASSVEGSGGWAFF.

CDR3 residues: CASSLHRVSGANVLTF. CDR3 nucleotide sequence: TGTGCCAGCAGCTTACACAGGGTTTCTGGGGCCAACGTCCTGACTTTC. This chain joins TRBV7-6 and TRBJ2-6; TRBD1 might be the D (6 bases). The V gene's germline CDR1 is SGHVS and CDR2 FNYEAQ. V lost 2 bases, J lost 1 base, and 9 bases lay in between. This CDR3 is built from 16 residues.

V usage is TRBV27 and J usage is TRBJ1-2, with D tentatively TRBD1 (5 bases). The CDR3 has 15 amino acids. From germline, CDR1 is MNHEY and CDR2 SMNVEV (reference sequence). Between the trimmed V and J ends, which lost 10 bases and 2 bases, there was a span of 20 bases. The CDR3 loop is CATRTPGTGNYGYTF. DNA of the CDR3: TGTGCCACCCGAACCCCAGGAACAGGCAACTATGGCTACACCTTC.

In this sample, this clone turned up once. V and J are TRBV3-1 (or the pseudogene TRBV3-2) and TRBJ2-5, with TRBD1 as a possible D gene (6 bases). The germline V and J ends were trimmed by 5 bases and 2 bases, with 12 bases remaining between them. This CDR3 contains 14 residues. Germline values: CDR1 LGHDT, CDR2 YNNKEL (reference sequence). In DNA, the CDR3 is TGTGCCAGCAGCTTCGGAGGACAGCAAGAGACCCAGTACTTC. It yields the protein CASSFGGQQETQYF.

The V gene is TRBV19, the J gene TRBJ2-7; 8 bases align to TRBD1. Germline V gene sequence: CDR1 LNHDA, CDR2 SQIVND (reference sequence). The ends lost 5 bases at V and 2 bases at J; junction bases unmatched: 5. This CDR3 spans 14 amino acids. CDR3 residues: CASSLGTGAYEQYF. CDR3 in DNA: TGTGCCAGTAGTCTGGGGACAGGCGCCTACGAGCAGTACTTC.

This chain links TRBV27 with TRBJ1-1; TRBD1 matches 7 bases. CDR1 MNHEY and CDR2 SMNVEV come from the germline V gene (reference sequence). V gave up 2 bases and J gave up 2 bases; unmatched junction bases: 5. The CDR3 covers 15 residues. The CDR3 nucleotides read TGTGCCAGCAGTTTAAATGGACAGGCAAACACTGAAGCTTTCTTT. This translates into CASSLNGQANTEAFF.

V usage is TRBV6-5 and J usage is TRBJ1-2; 7 bases are shared with TRBD1. Trimming took 2 bases from V and 3 from J; bases not matched to a gene: 3. The CDR3 length is 14 residues. Germline V gene lookup returns CDR1 MNHEY and CDR2 SVGAGI. Here the CDR3 DNA reads TGTGCCAGCAGTTACCGACAGGGATACTATGGCTACACCTTC. Its translation is CASSYRQGYYGYTF.

The chain links TRBV27 to TRBJ1-1; D perhaps matches TRBD1 (5 bases). Germline V CDR1 and CDR2: MNHEY, SMNVEV (reference sequence). The CDR3 is made up of 15 amino acids. The V end lost 3 bases, the J end lost 5 bases, and 16 bases lay between the germline ends. The CDR3 DNA sequence: TGTGCCAGCAGTTTGGCAGGGTCAGGGAGGACTGAAGCTTTCTTT. Translating gives CASSLAGSGRTEAFF.

This chain's CDR3 is CASSPTGVTEAFF. The DNA for the CDR3 is TGTGCCAGCAGCCCCACAGGGGTCACTGAAGCTTTCTTT. The rearrangement links TRBV7-9 to TRBJ1-1, with 7 bases fitting TRBD1. The ends lost 5 bases at V and 4 bases at J; junction bases unmatched: 4. Germline CDR1 and CDR2: SEHNR and FQNEAQ (reference sequence). There are 13 residues in the CDR3. The variable domain in full, with the rest retrieved from reference TRBV7-9 and TRBJ1-1, is DTGVSQNPRHKITKRGQNVTFRCDPISEHNRLYWYRQTLGQGPEFLTYFQNEAQLEKSRLLSDRFSAERPKGSFSTLEIQRTEQGDSAMYLCASSPTGVTEAFFGQGTRLTVV.

Only one count was recorded for this clone. The chain employs TRBV6-5 and TRBJ2-7, with TRBD1 identical over 8 bases. The ends lost 5 bases at V and 7 bases at J; junction bases unmatched: 7. The CDR3 has 13 amino acids. Germline values: CDR1 MNHEY, CDR2 SVGAGI. DNA of the CDR3: TGTGCCAGCAGTATACAGGGGGTGGGGGAGCAGTACTTC. It is translated as CASSIQGVGEQYF.

This chain joins TRBV3-1 (or the pseudogene TRBV3-2) and TRBJ1-4; 9 nucleotides line up with TRBD1. V lost 4 bases and J lost 4; bases outside the gene matches: 1. The CDR3 runs 14 residues. Germline assignment: CDR1 LGHDT and CDR2 YNNKEL (reference sequence). The CDR3 sequence: CASSRQGDNEKLFF. In DNA, the CDR3 is TGTGCCAGCAGCCGACAGGGGGATAATGAAAAACTGTTTTTT.

The J gene is TRBJ2-3, the V gene TRBV9; TRBD2 agrees at 7 bases. This CDR3 has 14 amino acids. After removal of 0 bases from V and 5 bases from J, the junction contained 3 bases not matched to a gene. Germline V lookup: CDR1 SGDLS, CDR2 YYNGEE. CDR3 DNA sequence: TGTGCCAGCAGCGTAGCTGGCGGGGGAGATACGCAGTATTTT. This sequence encodes CASSVAGGGDTQYF.

The chain joins TRBV27 to TRBJ1-2; no definite D call. The CDR3 covers 13 residues. Germline V gene lookup returns CDR1 MNHEY and CDR2 SMNVEV (reference sequence). V was trimmed by 1 base and J by 8 bases, leaving 11 bases between them. CDR3 bases: TGTGCCAGCAGTTTATTCCTATATTCAGGCTACACCTTC. Its protein is CASSLFLYSGYTF.

This clone was seen once. The V gene is TRBV7-2, the J gene TRBJ1-1, with D perhaps matching TRBD1 (5 bases). V gave up 1 base and J gave up 5 bases, with 14 bases separating them. The CDR3 runs to 15 residues. CDR1 is SGHTA, CDR2 FQGNSA, per germline. CDR3 in amino acids: CASSLVVVGGTEAFF. Here the CDR3 DNA reads TGTGCCAGCAGCTTAGTTGTAGTGGGGGGTACTGAAGCTTTCTTT.

The chain uses TRBV30 and TRBJ1-2; D is unresolved. This CDR3 has 14 amino acids. Looked up from germline, CDR1 is GTSNPN and CDR2 is SVGIG (reference sequence). V lost 3 bases and J 7 bases, leaving 18 bases between the germline ends. In nucleotides, the CDR3 is TGTGCCTGGAGGCTTTCCGGGATGGGTGGTGGCTACACCTTC. It is translated as CAWRLSGMGGGYTF.

This clone has more than one count but fewer than ten. This chain joins TRBV20-1 and TRBJ1-2, with a possible D match to TRBD1 (5 bases). The length of the CDR3 is 12 residues. Trimming removed 6 bases from V and 7 bases from J, with 15 bases in between. Germline loops: CDR1 DFQATT, CDR2 SNEGSKA (reference sequence). CDR3 DNA sequence: TGCAGTGCCAGTTTAGGGGCAGCTGGCTACACCTTC. Its translation is CSASLGAAGYTF.

The chain has TRBV28 and TRBJ1-1, with 12 nucleotides matching TRBD1. The CDR3 loop spans 18 amino acids. Germline V CDR1 and CDR2: MDHEN, SYDVKM. With 6 bases clipped from V and 3 bases from J, the junction kept 14 bases outside the gene matches. The CDR3 nucleotides are TGTGCCAGCAGCCGACCGGGACAGGGGGCTACATGGGACACTGAAGCTTTCTTT. Its translation is CASSRPGQGATWDTEAFF.

This clone has a handful of counts. V and J are TRBV2 and TRBJ2-3; 7 bases agree with TRBD2. This CDR3 region has 14 residues. J was trimmed by 2 bases and V by 10 bases; bases with no gene match: 9. CDR1 is SNHLY and CDR2 is FYNNEI in the germline V gene. The CDR3 reads CATQGLTITDTQYF. The DNA for the CDR3 is TGTGCCACCCAGGGACTAACCATCACAGATACGCAGTATTTT.

J is TRBJ2-1 and V is TRBV2, with TRBD2 matching 11 bases. Trimming cost V 5 bases and J 9 bases; bases outside gene matches: 3. The CDR3 extends over 13 amino acids. Germline CDR1 and CDR2: SNHLY and FYNNEI. Written as DNA, the CDR3 is TGTGCCAGCAGTACTAGCGGGAGTGCTGAGCAGTTCTTC. It codes for CASSTSGSAEQFF.